What follows describes a single T cell receptor (beta chain). Its antigen remains unidentified. CDR1 SGHNT and CDR2 YENEEA come from the germline V gene. V shed 7 bases and J shed 9 bases, with 13 bases lying between them. This CDR3 comprises 13 residues. The data originate from a study of T cell responses to AZD1222 COVID-19 vaccine. Using immunoSEQ multiplex PCR, the repertoire was profiled, and TCRdb retains in-frame clones only, with some absent. The repertoire holds under 170,000 clones, with less than 95% as singletons. Broader study findings: Nearly half of spike-specific TCRs reportedly target unmutated variant regions. Regions 160-218 and 743-854 held dominance among vaccine-associated CD4 TCRs, which spanned spike.

Sequencing was performed on peripheral blood, taken on day 0 of AZD1222 vaccination. The receptor comes from an adult in good health. The chain combines TRBV11-3 with TRBJ1-6; no firm D call. CDR3 sequence: CASIGRRRSPLHF. In nucleotides, the CDR3 is TGTGCCAGCATTGGTCGAAGGCGTTCACCCCTCCACTTT.